Listed below are T cell receptor beta chains from one sample, sequenced in a study of blood T cell repertoires in COVID-19. Assay: immunoSEQ multiplex PCR; the TCRdb copy retains only in-frame clones and omits some. The sample consists of some 73,000 clones, 77% of them appearing once. The sample consisted of peripheral blood. The receptor source for this set is a man aged 70-80 years with COVID-19, enrolled during active disease. Each CDR3 is given with its conserved first and last residue. The order of the fields is V gene, D gene, J gene, clone size, CDR3 protein, CDR3 DNA. A D gene is named only where the DNA matches it firmly. The size of a clone is reported for some rows only, either as once, few or many, or as a class for expanded clones.

>TRBV6-5|TRBD1|TRBJ1-2|.
CASSSRQGAWSGYTF
TGTGCCAGCAGTTCCCGACAGGGGGCGTGGAGTGGCTACACCTTC
>TRBV27|TRBD1|TRBJ2-7|.
CASSSGQGPSYEQYF
TGTGCCAGCAGTTCAGGACAGGGCCCCTCCTACGAGCAGTACTTC
>TRBV21-1|.|TRBJ2-2|.
CASNRTGPSNTGELFF
TGTGCCAGCAACCGGACAGGGCCTTCGAACACCGGGGAGCTGTTTTTT
>TRBV21-1|.|TRBJ2-1|.
CARRLAGASVYNEQFF
TGTGCCAGACGACTAGCGGGAGCCAGTGTTTACAATGAGCAGTTCTTC
>TRBV5-1|.|TRBJ1-1|.
CASSLIGSFQNTEAFF
TGCGCCAGCAGCTTGATTGGGAGTTTTCAAAACACTGAAGCTTTCTTT
>TRBV6-5|.|TRBJ1-1|.
CASSYAGALNTEAFF
TGTGCCAGCAGTTACGCAGGGGCCTTGAACACTGAAGCTTTCTTT
>TRBV6-6|TRBD2|TRBJ2-1|.
CASSFTSGRGNEQFF
TGTGCCAGCAGTTTTACTAGCGGGAGAGGGAATGAGCAGTTCTTC
>TRBV7-2|TRBD2|TRBJ2-2|.
CASSLRTSRFGELFF
TGTGCCAGCAGCTTAAGGACTAGTAGGTTCGGGGAGCTGTTTTTT
>TRBV7-2|.|TRBJ2-1|.
CASSLVASFGNEQFF
TGTGCCAGCAGCTTAGTGGCCAGCTTCGGGAATGAGCAGTTCTTC
>TRBV4-3|TRBD2|TRBJ2-2|.
CASGTSGTGELFF
TGCGCCAGTGGGACTAGCGGCACCGGGGAGCTGTTTTTT
>TRBV4-1|.|TRBJ1-5|once
CASSQGQGIHPQHF
TGCGCCAGCAGCCAGGGCCAGGGCATTCATCCCCAGCATTTT
>TRBV19|TRBD2|TRBJ2-1|.
CASSMASSGSNEQFF
TGTGCCAGTAGTATGGCGTCTAGCGGGAGCAATGAGCAGTTCTTC
>TRBV19|TRBD1|TRBJ2-7|.
CASGQGGTQYF
TGTGCCAGTGGACAGGGGGGAACGCAGTACTTC
>TRBV4-3|TRBD1|TRBJ2-3|.
CASSPGQLVFDTQYF
TGCGCCAGCAGCCCGGGACAGTTGGTCTTCGATACGCAGTATTTT
>TRBV19|TRBD1|TRBJ1-2|.
CASSGRDRGNYGYTF
TGTGCCAGTAGTGGCCGGGACAGGGGTAACTATGGCTACACCTTC
>TRBV27|TRBD1|TRBJ2-5|.
CASSLLQGTETQYF
TGTGCCAGCTCTTTACTACAGGGGACAGAGACCCAGTACTTC
>TRBV28|TRBD2|TRBJ2-3|.
CASRSAGDSDTQYF
TGTGCCAGCAGATCAGCGGGAGATAGTGATACGCAGTATTTT
>TRBV7-2|TRBD1|TRBJ1-1|.
CASSLGKGARGTEAFF
TGTGCCAGCAGCTTAGGAAAGGGGGCTAGGGGTACTGAAGCTTTCTTT
>TRBV11-2|.|TRBJ1-6|.
CASSLSGLLNSPLHF
TGTGCCAGCAGCTTATCTGGGCTGTTAAATTCACCCCTCCACTTT
>TRBV4-1|TRBD1|TRBJ2-7|.
CASSQEGQSYEQYF
TGCGCCAGCAGCCAAGAGGGACAGTCCTACGAGCAGTACTTC
>TRBV9|.|TRBJ1-5|once
CASSVGSRDQPQHF
TGTGCCAGCAGCGTTGGCAGTCGGGATCAGCCCCAGCATTTT
>TRBV7-9|.|TRBJ1-2|.
CASSLERGYTF
TGTGCCAGCAGCTTAGAGCGGGGCTACACCTTC
>TRBV6-6|.|TRBJ2-5|.
CASSTAEAQYF
TGTGCCAGCAGTACGGCCGAGGCCCAGTACTTC
>TRBV30|.|TRBJ1-5|few
CAWSASPTDSPNQPQHF
TGTGCCTGGAGTGCCAGCCCCACGGACAGCCCAAATCAGCCCCAGCATTTT
>TRBV6-2/TRBV6-3|.|TRBJ1-1|.
CASSSTGQNTEAFF
TGTGCCAGCAGTTCTACGGGACAGAACACTGAAGCTTTCTTT
>TRBV7-3|TRBD2|TRBJ2-1|many
CASSSSSGSPEQFF
TGTGCCAGCAGCTCCTCTAGCGGGAGTCCTGAGCAGTTCTTC
>TRBV7-3|TRBD2|TRBJ2-1|.
CASSFAGGGNEQFF
TGTGCCAGCAGCTTCGCGGGAGGTGGGAATGAGCAGTTCTTC
>TRBV6-2/TRBV6-3|.|TRBJ2-7|many
CASSYGHLEYF
TGTGCCAGCAGTTACGGACATTTAGAGTACTTC
>TRBV4-3|.|TRBJ2-7|few
CASSQARGQSYEQYF
TGCGCCAGCAGCCAGGCAAGAGGACAATCCTACGAGCAGTACTTC
>TRBV6-5|.|TRBJ2-7|few
CASTPAGKYEQYF
TGTGCCAGCACCCCGGCAGGGAAGTACGAGCAGTACTTC
>TRBV28|TRBD2|TRBJ2-7|few
CASSWTSGYSYEQYF
TGTGCCAGCAGTTGGACTAGCGGATACTCCTACGAGCAGTACTTC
>TRBV7-2|TRBD2|TRBJ2-7|.
CASSLEGLAGVFHEQYF
TGTGCCAGCAGCTTAGAGGGACTAGCGGGAGTGTTCCACGAGCAGTACTTC
>TRBV28|.|TRBJ1-5|.
CASTIVPGSEINQPQHF
TGTGCCAGCACTATTGTCCCAGGGTCGGAAATCAATCAGCCCCAGCATTTT
>TRBV7-2|TRBD1|TRBJ1-3|.
CASRSTGEGNTIYF
TGTGCCAGCAGATCGACAGGGGAGGGAAACACCATATATTTT
>TRBV28|TRBD1|TRBJ1-2|.
CASSLGTGWIYGYTF
TGTGCCAGCAGTTTGGGGACAGGGTGGATCTATGGCTACACCTTC
>TRBV5-1|TRBD1|TRBJ2-2|.
CASRDRWTTGELFF
TGCGCCAGCAGGGACAGGTGGACCACCGGGGAGCTGTTTTTT
>TRBV4-1|TRBD2|TRBJ2-3|.
CASSQDGRAGGPSTDTQYF
TGCGCCAGCAGCCAAGACGGTCGAGCGGGAGGGCCTAGCACAGATACGCAGTATTTT
>TRBV4-3|TRBD2|TRBJ2-2|.
CASSLGTSGYIGELFF
TGCGCCAGCAGCCTCGGGACTAGCGGGTATATCGGGGAGCTGTTTTTT
>TRBV28|.|TRBJ2-1|.
CASSLDVGATNEQFF
TGTGCCAGCAGTTTAGATGTCGGAGCGACCAATGAGCAGTTCTTC
>TRBV5-5|.|TRBJ1-1|.
CASSLRTENEAFF
TGTGCCAGCAGCCTAAGGACAGAAAATGAAGCTTTCTTT